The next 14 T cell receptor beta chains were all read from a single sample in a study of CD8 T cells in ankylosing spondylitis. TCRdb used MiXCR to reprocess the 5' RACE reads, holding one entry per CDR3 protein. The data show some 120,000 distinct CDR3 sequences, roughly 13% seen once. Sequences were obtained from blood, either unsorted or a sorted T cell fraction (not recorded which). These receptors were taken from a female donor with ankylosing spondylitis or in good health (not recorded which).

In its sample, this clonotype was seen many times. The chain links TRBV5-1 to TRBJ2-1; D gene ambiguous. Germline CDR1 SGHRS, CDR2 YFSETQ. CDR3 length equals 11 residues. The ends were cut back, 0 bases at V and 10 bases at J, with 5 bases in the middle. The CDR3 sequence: CASSLVVEQFF. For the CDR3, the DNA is TGCGCCAGCAGCTTGGTAGTAGAGCAGTTCTTC.

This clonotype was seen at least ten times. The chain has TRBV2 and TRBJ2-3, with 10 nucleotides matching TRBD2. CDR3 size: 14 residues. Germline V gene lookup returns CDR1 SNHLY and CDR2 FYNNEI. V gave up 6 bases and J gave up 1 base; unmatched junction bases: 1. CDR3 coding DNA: TGTGCCAGCAGCACTAGCGGGGGCACAGATACGCAGTATTTT. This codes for CASSTSGGTDTQYF.

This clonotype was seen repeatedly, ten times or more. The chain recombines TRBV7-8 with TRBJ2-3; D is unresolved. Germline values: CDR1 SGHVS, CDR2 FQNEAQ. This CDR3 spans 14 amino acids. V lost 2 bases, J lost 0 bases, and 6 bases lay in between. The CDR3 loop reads CASSLLPSTDTQYF. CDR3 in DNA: TGTGCCAGCAGCTTACTCCCGAGCACAGATACGCAGTATTTT.

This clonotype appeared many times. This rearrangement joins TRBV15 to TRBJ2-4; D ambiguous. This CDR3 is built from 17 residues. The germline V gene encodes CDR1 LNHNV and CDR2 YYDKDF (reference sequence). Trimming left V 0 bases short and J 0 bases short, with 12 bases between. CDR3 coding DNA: TGTGCCACCAGCAGAGATGAGGTCCTTAGAGCCAAAAACATTCAGTACTTC. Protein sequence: CATSRDEVLRAKNIQYF.

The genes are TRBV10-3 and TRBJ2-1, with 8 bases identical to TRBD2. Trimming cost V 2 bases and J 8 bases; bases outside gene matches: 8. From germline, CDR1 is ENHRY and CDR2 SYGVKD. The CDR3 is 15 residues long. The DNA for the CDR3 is TGTGCCATCAGTGAGGAGGGCGGGGGGTCCGATGAGCAGTTCTTC. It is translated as CAISEEGGGSDEQFF.

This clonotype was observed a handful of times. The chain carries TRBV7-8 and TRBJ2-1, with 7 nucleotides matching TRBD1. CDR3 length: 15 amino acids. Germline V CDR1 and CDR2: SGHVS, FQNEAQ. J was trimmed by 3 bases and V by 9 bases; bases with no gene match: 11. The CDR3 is CASRQQGVNYNEQFF. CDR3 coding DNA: TGTGCCAGTCGACAGCAGGGGGTAAACTACAATGAGCAGTTCTTC.

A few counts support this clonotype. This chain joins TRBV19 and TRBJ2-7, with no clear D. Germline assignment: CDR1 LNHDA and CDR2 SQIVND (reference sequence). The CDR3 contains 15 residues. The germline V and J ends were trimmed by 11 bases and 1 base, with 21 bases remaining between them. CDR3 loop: CASQETYLGSYEQYF. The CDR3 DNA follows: TGTGCCTCACAAGAGACCTACCTGGGGTCCTACGAGCAGTACTTC.

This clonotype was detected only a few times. Here the CDR3 reads CSARTSGAIQYF. The CDR3 DNA reads TGCAGTGCTCGGACTAGCGGGGCCATACAGTATTTT. The chain combines TRBV20-1 with TRBJ2-3, with 12 bases fitting TRBD2. The germline V gene has CDR1 DFQATT and CDR2 SNEGSKA (reference sequence). V lost 5 bases, J lost 12 bases, and 6 bases stayed unmatched. The CDR3 contains 12 residues.

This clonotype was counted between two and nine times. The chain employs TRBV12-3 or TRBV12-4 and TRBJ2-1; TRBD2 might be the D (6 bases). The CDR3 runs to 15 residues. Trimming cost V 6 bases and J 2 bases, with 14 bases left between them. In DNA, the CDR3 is TGTGCCAGCAGCCCTGGCGGAGGGCCCTACAATGAGCAGTTCTTC. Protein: CASSPGGGPYNEQFF.

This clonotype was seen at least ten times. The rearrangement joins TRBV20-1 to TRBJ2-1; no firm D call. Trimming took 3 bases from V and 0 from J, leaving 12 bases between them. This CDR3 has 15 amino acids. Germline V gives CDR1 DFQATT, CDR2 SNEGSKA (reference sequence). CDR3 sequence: CSASQSSVSYNEQFF. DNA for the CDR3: TGCAGTGCTAGTCAATCTTCGGTCTCCTACAATGAGCAGTTCTTC.

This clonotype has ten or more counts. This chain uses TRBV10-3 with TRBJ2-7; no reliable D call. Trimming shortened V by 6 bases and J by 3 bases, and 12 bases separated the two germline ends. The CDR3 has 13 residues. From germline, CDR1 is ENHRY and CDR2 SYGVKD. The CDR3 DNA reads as TGTGCCATCAGCCCCGACATTTACTACGAGCAGTACTTC. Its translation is CAISPDIYYEQYF.

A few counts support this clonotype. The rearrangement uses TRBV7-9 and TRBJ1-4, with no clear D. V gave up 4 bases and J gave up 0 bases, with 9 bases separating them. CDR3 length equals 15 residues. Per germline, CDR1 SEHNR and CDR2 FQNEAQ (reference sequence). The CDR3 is CASSSPQATNEKLFF. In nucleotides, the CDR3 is TGTGCCAGCAGCTCCCCCCAGGCAACTAATGAAAAACTGTTTTTT. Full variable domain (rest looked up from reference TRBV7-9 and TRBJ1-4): DTGVSQNPRHKITKRGQNVTFRCDPISEHNRLYWYRQTLGQGPEFLTYFQNEAQLEKSRLLSDRFSAERPKGSFSTLEIQRTEQGDSAMYLCASSSPQATNEKLFFGSGTQLSVL.

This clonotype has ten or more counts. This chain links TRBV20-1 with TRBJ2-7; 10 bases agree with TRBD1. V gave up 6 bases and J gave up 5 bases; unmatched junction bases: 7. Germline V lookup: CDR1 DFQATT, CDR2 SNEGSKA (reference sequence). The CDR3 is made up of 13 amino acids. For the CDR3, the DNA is TGCAGTGCCAGGACAGGGGGGGGTAACGAGCAGTACTTC. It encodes CSARTGGGNEQYF.

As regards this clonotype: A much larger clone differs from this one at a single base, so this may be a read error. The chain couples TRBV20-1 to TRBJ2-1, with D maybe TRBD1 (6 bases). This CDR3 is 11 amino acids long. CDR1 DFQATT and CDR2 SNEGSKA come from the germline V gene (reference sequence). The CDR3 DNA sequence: TGCAAGACAGGATCGTCGAATGAGCAGTTCTTC. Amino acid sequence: CKTGSSNEQFF.